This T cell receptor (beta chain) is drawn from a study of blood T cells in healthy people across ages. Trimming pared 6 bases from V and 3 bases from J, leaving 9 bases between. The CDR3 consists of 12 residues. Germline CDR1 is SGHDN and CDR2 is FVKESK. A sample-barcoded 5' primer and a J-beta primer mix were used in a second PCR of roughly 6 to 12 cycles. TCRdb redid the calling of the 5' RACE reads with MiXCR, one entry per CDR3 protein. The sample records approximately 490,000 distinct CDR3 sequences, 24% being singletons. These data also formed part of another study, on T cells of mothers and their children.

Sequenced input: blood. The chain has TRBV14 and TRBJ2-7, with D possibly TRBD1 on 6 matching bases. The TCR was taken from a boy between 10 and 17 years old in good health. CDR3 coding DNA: TGTGCCAGCAGGAACAGGGTCTACGAGCAGTACTTC. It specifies CASRNRVYEQYF.